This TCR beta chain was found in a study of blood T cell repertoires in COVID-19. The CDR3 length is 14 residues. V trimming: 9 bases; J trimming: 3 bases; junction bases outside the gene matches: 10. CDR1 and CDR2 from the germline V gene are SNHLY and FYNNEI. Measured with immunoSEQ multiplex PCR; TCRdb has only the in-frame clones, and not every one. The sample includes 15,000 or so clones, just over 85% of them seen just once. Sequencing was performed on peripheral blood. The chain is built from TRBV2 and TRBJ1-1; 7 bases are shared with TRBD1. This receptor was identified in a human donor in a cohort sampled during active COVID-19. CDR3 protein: CASRRGGRYTEAFF. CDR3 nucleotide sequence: TGTGCCAGTAGGAGAGGGGGCCGGTACACTGAAGCTTTCTTT. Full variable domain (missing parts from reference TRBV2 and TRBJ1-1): EPEVTQTPSHQVTQMGQEVILRCVPISNHLYFYWYRQILGQKVEFLVSFYNNEISEKSEIFDDQFSVERPDGSNFTLKIRSTKLEDSAMYFCASRRGGRYTEAFFGQGTRLTVV.